The 16 T cell receptor beta chains below were found in one sample sequenced in a study of B cell selection in AIRE deficiency (dated by TCRdb to between 2019 and 2020). The library was generated by the immunoSEQ multiplex PCR assay. In TCRdb, the immuneACCESS table is reduced to in-frame sequences with V and J assigned. These tables do not hold every clone; where another copy was compared, an unresolved V gene accounts for under half, and the others remain unexplained. This sample is represented by some 25,000 clones; approximately 96% of them were singletons. The ten largest clones represent approximately 0.2% of the sample. Conventional CD4 T cells were sorted as cells that were CD4+CD127+. Sequences were obtained from conventional CD4+ T cells sorted from PBMCs. Every receptor here comes from a human donor with AIRE deficiency.

The CDR3 DNA follows: TGCGCCAGCAGCTTGGCGGTAGCTGGAGATACGCAGTATTTT. The encoded protein is CASSLAVAGDTQYF. V gene TRBV5-1 combines with J gene TRBJ2-3; D is unresolved. The V end was cut by 0 bases, the J end by 5 bases, with 10 bases between. Germline V lookup: CDR1 SGHRS, CDR2 YFSETQ. This CDR3 has 14 residues.

The V call is TRBV19, the J call TRBJ2-7, with D perhaps assigned TRBD1 or TRBD2 (5 bases each). CDR3 size: 15 residues. CDR1 is LNHDA, CDR2 SQIVND, per germline (reference sequence). V gave up 4 bases and J gave up 0 bases, with 13 bases separating them. CDR3 sequence reads: CASSTARGSSYEQYF. CDR3 in DNA: TGTGCCAGTAGTACTGCGAGGGGTAGCTCCTACGAGCAGTACTTC.

The chain joins TRBV11-3 to TRBJ2-2, with 7 bases fitting TRBD2. The CDR3 totals 15 residues. With 3 bases clipped from V and 3 bases from J, the junction kept 4 bases outside the gene matches. Germline lookup yields CDR1 SGHNT and CDR2 YENEEA. CDR3 in amino acids: CASSLGREDTGELFF. DNA of the CDR3: TGTGCCAGCAGCTTGGGACGGGAGGACACCGGGGAGCTGTTTTTT.

The rearrangement uses TRBV7-2 and TRBJ2-5; D is uncertain. Per germline, CDR1 SGHTA and CDR2 FQGNSA. Trimming removed 1 base from V and 0 bases from J, with 6 bases in between. The CDR3 extends over 14 amino acids. The CDR3 protein is CASSLGANQETQYF. CDR3 DNA sequence: TGTGCCAGCAGCTTAGGGGCTAACCAAGAGACCCAGTACTTC. Variable domain in full (rest from reference TRBV7-2 and TRBJ2-5): GAGVSQSPSNKVTEKGKDVELRCDPISGHTALYWYRQSLGQGLEFLIYFQGNSAPDKSGLPSDRFSAERTGGSVSTLTIQRTQQEDSAVYLCASSLGANQETQYFGPGTRLLVL.

V is TRBV6-5 and J is TRBJ2-1, with TRBD1 as a possible D gene (5 bases). The length of the CDR3 is 15 residues. The V gene lost 2 bases and the J gene lost 6 bases, with 14 bases spanning the gap. The germline V gene has CDR1 MNHEY and CDR2 SVGAGI. CDR3 bases: TGTGCCAGCAGTTACCTCCCCTTGGGGCCCAATGAGCAGTTCTTC. Protein sequence: CASSYLPLGPNEQFF.

This clone was recorded only once. The V call is TRBV9, the J call TRBJ2-1, with D hard to call. The V end lost 3 bases, the J end lost 0 bases, and 10 bases lay between the germline ends. Germline CDR1 SGDLS, CDR2 YYNGEE. The CDR3 has 15 residues. CDR3 sequence: CASSALSSSYNEQFF. The CDR3, as DNA: TGTGCCAGCAGCGCACTTTCGAGCTCCTACAATGAGCAGTTCTTC.

The chain links TRBV5-1 to TRBJ2-7; 8 bases align to TRBD1. J lost 7 bases, V lost 1 base, and 10 bases had no gene match. CDR1 and CDR2 from the germline V gene are SGHRS and YFSETQ. The CDR3 is 15 amino acids. The CDR3 nucleotides read TGCGCCAGCAGCTTGACGGGACAGGTGCTTGGAGAGCAGTACTTC. This codes for CASSLTGQVLGEQYF.

This clone was found once. The rearrangement uses TRBV29-1 and TRBJ2-7; no clear D gene. V shed 8 bases and J shed 2 bases, with 31 bases lying between them. Germline values: CDR1 SQVTM, CDR2 ANQGSEA. This CDR3 comprises 18 residues. For the CDR3, the DNA is TGCAGCCCCGAAGCAACAGAGAAGGGCCAAAATCCCACCTACGAGCAGTACTTC. Protein product: CSPEATEKGQNPTYEQYF.

This clone was seen just once. The chain recombines TRBV27 with TRBJ2-7; 9 bases match TRBD2. Germline V CDR1 and CDR2: MNHEY, SMNVEV (reference sequence). The V and J ends lost 6 bases and 5 bases, in that order; junction bases with no gene match: 14. The CDR3 length is 16 residues. DNA for the CDR3: TGTGCCAGCAGGACGTTCTTAGCGGGAGTTATCCACGAGCAGTACTTC. It codes for CASRTFLAGVIHEQYF.

The chain combines TRBV14 with TRBJ2-2, with 8 bases matching TRBD2. This CDR3 has 15 amino acids. Losses at the gene ends were 2 bases for V and 4 bases for J; bases not matched to a gene: 3. Germline V gene data show CDR1 as SGHDN and CDR2 as FVKESK. CDR3 sequence (DNA): TGTGCCAGCAGCCAACGGCTAGCGGGCACCGGGGAGCTGTTTTTT. Translating it yields CASSQRLAGTGELFF.

The V and J genes are TRBV21-1 and TRBJ2-7; no DNA check was done on the table's D call, TRBD2. TRBV21-1 is deemed a pseudogene. This CDR3 is built from 16 residues. CDR3 loop: CASGIGAGGQYYEQYF. As DNA, the CDR3 is TGTGCCAGCGGTATCGGCGCGGGGGGACAGTACTACGAGCAGTACTTC.

The CDR3 nucleotides read TGTGCCAGCAGTTTTACTATCCCCTGGACGGAAAAACTGTTTTTT. It yields the protein CASSFTIPWTEKLFF. J is TRBJ1-4 and V is TRBV6-5; D ambiguous. Trimming left V 4 bases short and J 8 bases short, with 17 bases between. In germline, CDR1 is MNHEY, CDR2 SVGAGI. The CDR3 extends over 15 amino acids.

The chain links TRBV6-5 to TRBJ1-2, with a tentative D call TRBD1 (5 bases). The length of the CDR3 is 13 residues. CDR1 is MNHEY and CDR2 is SVGAGI in the germline V gene. V was clipped by 6 bases and J by 6 bases, with 14 bases between them. The CDR3 DNA follows: TGTGCCAGCAGGCCCTTCTCAGGGCATGGCTACACCTTC. This gives the protein CASRPFSGHGYTF.

V usage is TRBV11-2 and J usage is TRBJ2-1; D unresolved. In germline, CDR1 is SGHAT, CDR2 FQNNGV. There are 13 residues in the CDR3. V lost 5 bases and J lost 9, with 14 bases in between. This chain's CDR3 is CASSPAPRGEQFF. The DNA of the CDR3 is TGTGCCAGCAGCCCCGCCCCCCGTGGTGAGCAGTTCTTC.

This chain joins TRBV18 and TRBJ2-2; D remains ambiguous. Trimming pared 5 bases from V and 4 bases from J, leaving 11 bases between. Germline V CDR1 and CDR2: KGHSH, LQKENI. This CDR3 region has 14 residues. In DNA, the CDR3 is TGTGCCAGCTCATCGGAGAGGCGCACCGGGGAGCTGTTTTTT. Translation: CASSSERRTGELFF. The full variable domain, rest sourced from reference TRBV18 and TRBJ2-2, is NAGVMQNPRHLVRRRGQEARLRCSPMKGHSHVYWYRQLPEEGLKFMVYLQKENIIDESGMPKERFSAEFPKEGPSILRIQQVVRGDSAAYFCASSSERRTGELFFGEGSRLTVL.

The genes are TRBV19 and TRBJ1-1; D gene ambiguous. CDR3 length equals 12 residues. Germline loops: CDR1 LNHDA, CDR2 SQIVND (reference sequence). The germline V and J ends were trimmed by 1 base and 7 bases, with 7 bases remaining between them. DNA of the CDR3: TGTGCCAGTAGTATAGGGCAGCTTGAAGCTTTCTTT. It translates to CASSIGQLEAFF.